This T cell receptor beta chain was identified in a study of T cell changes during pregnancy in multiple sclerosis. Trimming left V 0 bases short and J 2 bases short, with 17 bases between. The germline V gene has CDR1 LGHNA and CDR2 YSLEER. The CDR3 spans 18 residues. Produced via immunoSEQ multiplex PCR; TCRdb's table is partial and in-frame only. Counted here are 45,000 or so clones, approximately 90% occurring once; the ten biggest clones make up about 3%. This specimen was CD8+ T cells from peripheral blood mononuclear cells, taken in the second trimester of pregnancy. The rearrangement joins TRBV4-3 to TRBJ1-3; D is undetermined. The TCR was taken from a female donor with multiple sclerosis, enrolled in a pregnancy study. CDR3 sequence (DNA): TGCGCCAGCAGCCAAGATTCTTCCATTGACATGGCTGGAAACACCATATATTTT. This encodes CASSQDSSIDMAGNTIYF.